This T cell receptor beta chain was identified during a study of shared clonotypes between healthy human individuals. Broader study findings: Clonotype sharing among donors was expected to depend on sequencing depth.

The CDR3 sequence is 18 residues long. V lost 5 bases and J lost 4; bases outside the gene matches: 14. From germline, CDR1 is SGHRS and CDR2 YFSETQ. This clone appeared a single time. The antigen remains unidentified. CD45RO-negative, CCR7-selected cells formed the naive CD8 fraction, which excluded terminally differentiated effector memory CD45RA+ cells. All donors were healthy HIV-negative adults lacking recent acute infections or vaccinations. Each donor was a Caucasian adult residing in Nashville, Tennessee. The run depth of the assay was deep. Here immunoSEQ multiplex PCR was the method, and the copy in TCRdb shows in-frame clones only, minus some. The repertoire has approximately 650,000 clones, just under 97% of them found once; the top ten carry roughly 0.1%.

The gene calls are TRBV5-1 and TRBJ2-7; the match to TRBD2 covers 14 bases. The sample consisted of naive CD8+ T cells sorted from blood. This receptor was obtained from a woman under 40 in good health. In DNA, the CDR3 is TGCGCCAGCAGGGGGACTAGCGGGAGCCCCCTTTTACGATACGAGCAGTACTTC. It is translated as CASRGTSGSPLLRYEQYF.